Below, 22 T cell receptor beta chains from the same sample are listed, as sequenced in a study of T cells after yellow fever vaccination. TCRdb recomputed calls from the 5' RACE reads with MiXCR, one row per CDR3 protein. There are some 560,000 distinct CDR3 sequences in the sample; approximately 16% occur only once, and about 18% lies in the top ten. The sample in question was PBMCs, obtained 5 to 6 days after the first yellow fever vaccination. The receptors originated from a young man who received the YFV17D yellow fever vaccine.

CDR3 sequence reads: CASSPGGQAASRGYTF. CDR3 coding DNA: TGTGCCAGCAGCCCAGGGGGACAGGCGGCTAGTAGGGGCTACACCTTC. The gene calls are TRBV7-9 and TRBJ1-2, with 8 positions matching TRBD1. With V trimmed by 5 bases and J by 8 bases, 16 bases remained unmatched. The CDR3 sequence is 16 residues long. Germline CDR1 and CDR2: SEHNR and FQNEAQ (reference sequence).

In its sample, this clonotype was seen many times. The chain couples TRBV12-3 or TRBV12-4 to TRBJ1-5; possible D gene TRBD1, 5 bases. V was shortened by 6 bases and J by 2 bases, with 11 bases between the two germline ends. The CDR3 is 14 amino acids. As DNA, the CDR3 is TGTGCCAGCAGCCCGGGGGGGGGCAATCAGCCCCAGCATTTT. This translates into CASSPGGGNQPQHF.

The V call is TRBV11-1, the J call TRBJ2-1; 8 bases line up with TRBD1. The CDR3 extends over 14 amino acids. Germline values: CDR1 SGHAT, CDR2 FQDESV (reference sequence). V shed 3 bases, J shed 9 bases, and the junction held 7 bases outside the gene matches. The CDR3 spells CASSFLTGVSEQFF. The CDR3, as DNA: TGTGCCAGCAGCTTTCTGACAGGGGTGAGTGAGCAGTTCTTC.

V and J are TRBV5-1 and TRBJ2-5; 10 bases match TRBD2. The CDR3 is made up of 16 amino acids. Germline V gene lookup returns CDR1 SGHRS and CDR2 YFSETQ. V lost 0 bases, J lost 0 bases, and 2 bases stayed unmatched. The CDR3 nucleotides are TGCGCCAGCAGCTTGGAACTAGCGGGGTACCAAGAGACCCAGTACTTC. Translated: CASSLELAGYQETQYF.

V is TRBV5-5 and J is TRBJ2-7; D tentatively fits TRBD1 or TRBD2 (5 bases each). This CDR3 has 14 amino acids. In germline, CDR1 is SGHKS, CDR2 YYEKEE (reference sequence). V was shortened by 1 base and J by 9 bases, with 17 bases between the two germline ends. CDR3 nucleotide sequence: TGTGCCAGCAGCTTGTTAGTTTCGGCAGGGAGGCAGTACGTC. It specifies CASSLLVSAGRQYV.

A few counts support this clonotype. The V and J genes are TRBV6-2 or TRBV6-3 and TRBJ2-7; D tentatively reads TRBD1 or TRBD2 (5 bases each). The CDR3 runs 14 residues. V dropped 6 bases and J dropped 2 bases, with 14 bases sitting between them. CDR1 and CDR2 (germline): MNHEY, SVGEGT. CDR3 bases: TGTGCCAGCAGGGGACCCCCACCCCCCTACGAGCAGTACTTC. This translates into CASRGPPPPYEQYF.

CDR3: CASSQGRGDTEAFF. DNA for the CDR3: TGCGCCAGCAGCCAAGGCAGGGGAGACACTGAAGCTTTCTTT. The chain uses TRBV4-1 and TRBJ1-1, with D perhaps matching TRBD1 (6 bases). V dropped 1 base and J dropped 3 bases, with 9 bases sitting between them. The CDR3 extends over 14 amino acids. Germline V gene lookup returns CDR1 MGHRA and CDR2 YSYEKL.

The table lists this clonotype with a few counts. The genes are TRBV11-1 and TRBJ2-1; TRBD2 might be the D (7 bases). The CDR3 runs 18 residues. Germline lookup yields CDR1 SGHAT and CDR2 FQDESV (reference sequence). The germline V and J ends were trimmed by 5 bases and 0 bases, with 20 bases remaining between them. DNA for the CDR3: TGTGCCAGCAGCGCCGAACTGCGGGGGCAGAGCTCCTACAATGAGCAGTTCTTC. Its translation is CASSAELRGQSSYNEQFF.

The J gene is TRBJ1-6, the V gene TRBV5-1; D might be TRBD1 (5 bases). The length of the CDR3 is 15 residues. Trimming removed 0 bases from V and 6 bases from J, with 10 bases in between. Per the germline V gene, CDR1 is SGHRS and CDR2 is YFSETQ. The CDR3 reads CASSLGRDPNSPLHF. The CDR3, as DNA: TGCGCCAGCAGCTTGGGGCGGGACCCTAATTCACCCCTCCACTTT.

The chain couples TRBV4-3 to TRBJ1-2; 7 nucleotides align to TRBD1. The CDR3 is made up of 15 amino acids. V was clipped by 0 bases and J by 6 bases; unmatched bases: 7. The germline V gene has CDR1 LGHNA and CDR2 YSLEER. The CDR3 protein is CASSQDRGGGNGYTF. CDR3 DNA: TGCGCCAGCAGCCAAGATCGAGGGGGCGGAAATGGCTACACCTTC.

This clonotype came up a few times. The chain carries TRBV6-1 and TRBJ1-1; TRBD1 agrees at 9 bases. Trimming took 3 bases from V and 5 from J; bases not matched to a gene: 7. This CDR3 contains 15 residues. Germline V gene sequence: CDR1 MNHNS, CDR2 SASEGT. CDR3 in amino acids: CASSDPGTGRTEAFF. The CDR3 region has the DNA TGTGCCAGCAGTGATCCCGGGACAGGGAGAACTGAAGCTTTCTTT.

This clonotype was seen only a few times. The V and J genes are TRBV7-8 and TRBJ2-3; D is perhaps TRBD1 or TRBD2 (7 bases each). Germline V CDR1 and CDR2: SGHVS, FQNEAQ. The CDR3 covers 16 residues. Trimming shortened V by 5 bases and J by 2 bases, and 17 bases separated the two germline ends. DNA for the CDR3: TGTGCCAGCAGCCGCGTGGGAGGGGGCATCACAGATACGCAGTATTTT. It codes for CASSRVGGGITDTQYF.

V is TRBV11-1 and J is TRBJ2-1; the match to TRBD1 covers 7 bases. Germline CDR1 SGHAT, CDR2 FQDESV (reference sequence). The CDR3 covers 14 residues. The V and J ends lost 9 bases and 6 bases, in that order; junction bases with no gene match: 11. CDR3 amino acids: CARTLPTGINEQFF. DNA for the CDR3: TGTGCCAGGACCTTACCGACAGGGATCAATGAGCAGTTCTTC.

A few counts support this clonotype. The chain employs TRBV5-1 and TRBJ2-1; D perhaps matches TRBD1 (5 bases). This CDR3 comprises 17 residues. Germline loops: CDR1 SGHRS, CDR2 YFSETQ. V was cut by 0 bases and J by 0 bases, with 13 bases left in between. In DNA form, the CDR3 reads TGCGCCAGCAGCTTGGGACTGGGGCTGAGCTCCTACAATGAGCAGTTCTTC. This codes for CASSLGLGLSSYNEQFF.

This clonotype came up many times. V is TRBV7-9 and J is TRBJ2-2; possibly TRBD2 for D (6 bases). V lost 3 bases and J lost 6, with 8 bases in between. The CDR3 length is 13 residues. Per the germline V gene, CDR1 is SEHNR and CDR2 is FQNEAQ (reference sequence). CDR3 amino acids: CASSFWEAGELFF. For the CDR3, the DNA is TGTGCCAGCAGCTTCTGGGAGGCCGGGGAGCTGTTTTTT. The variable domain in full, with the rest retrieved from reference TRBV7-9 and TRBJ2-2, is DTGVSQNPRHKITKRGQNVTFRCDPISEHNRLYWYRQTLGQGPEFLTYFQNEAQLEKSRLLSDRFSAERPKGSFSTLEIQRTEQGDSAMYLCASSFWEAGELFFGEGSRLTVL.

This chain connects TRBV7-7 to TRBJ2-2; 7 positions agree with TRBD1. Germline V CDR1 and CDR2: SSHAT, FNYEAQ (reference sequence). The CDR3 spans 16 residues. The trim removed 5 bases at V and 7 bases at J, leaving 13 bases unmatched. The CDR3 DNA follows: TGTGCCAGCAGCAGGGATGTGACAGGGTCGCACGGGGAGCTGTTTTTT. This sequence encodes CASSRDVTGSHGELFF.

This clonotype was detected only a few times. The chain is built from TRBV7-3 and TRBJ2-1; 8 nucleotides line up with TRBD2. Per the germline V gene, CDR1 is SGHTA and CDR2 is FQGTGA. After removal of 5 bases from V and 0 bases from J, the junction contained 6 bases not matched to a gene. This CDR3 has 16 residues. CDR3 amino acids: CASSPNSGASYNEQFF. As DNA, the CDR3 is TGTGCCAGCAGCCCCAATAGCGGGGCCTCCTACAATGAGCAGTTCTTC.

This clonotype showed up just a few times. The junction and the germline gene differ at one end; a read error may be behind it. The rearrangement links TRBV28 to TRBJ2-4, with TRBD2 as a possible D gene (6 bases). Per germline, CDR1 MDHEN and CDR2 SYDVKM. The CDR3 totals 12 residues. CDR3 DNA: TGTGCCAGCAGTTTTGATCGGGGAAGGGAGGACTTC. The encoded protein is CASSFDRGREDF.

The chain links TRBV9 to TRBJ1-5, with D unclear. CDR3 length: 17 amino acids. Germline V lookup: CDR1 SGDLS, CDR2 YYNGEE. V was clipped by 0 bases and J by 7 bases, with 20 bases between them. The CDR3 is CASSVAFPIGFGQPQHF. CDR3 sequence (DNA): TGTGCCAGCAGCGTAGCTTTCCCCATTGGGTTCGGCCAGCCCCAGCATTTT.

In this sample, this clonotype turned up a few times. This chain links TRBV4-2 with TRBJ1-1, with 9 positions matching TRBD1. Losses at the gene ends were 2 bases for V and 1 base for J; bases not matched to a gene: 2. The CDR3 is made up of 15 amino acids. Germline V CDR1 and CDR2: LGHNA, YNFKEQ. The CDR3 region is CASSQMGQGNTEAFF. CDR3 sequence (DNA): TGTGCCAGCAGCCAAATGGGACAGGGGAACACTGAAGCTTTCTTT.

This clonotype came up many times. The chain joins TRBV6-1 to TRBJ2-7, with a tentative D call TRBD1 (6 bases). The V end lost 6 bases, the J end lost 2 bases, and 11 bases lay between the germline ends. Germline CDR1 and CDR2: MNHNS and SASEGT. The CDR3 is 13 residues long. The CDR3: CASSLRTAYEQYF. As DNA, the CDR3 is TGTGCCAGCAGCCTCCGGACAGCCTACGAGCAGTACTTC.

This clonotype was detected ten times or more. The chain recombines TRBV7-2 with TRBJ2-1; 8 bases line up with TRBD2. The CDR3 totals 15 residues. V dropped 0 bases and J dropped 4; count of bases not matched to a gene: 2. Germline CDR1 and CDR2: SGHTA and FQGNSA. The CDR3 DNA reads TGTGCCAGCAGCTTAGCAGCGGGGGATTACAATGAGCAGTTCTTC. Amino acid sequence: CASSLAAGDYNEQFF.